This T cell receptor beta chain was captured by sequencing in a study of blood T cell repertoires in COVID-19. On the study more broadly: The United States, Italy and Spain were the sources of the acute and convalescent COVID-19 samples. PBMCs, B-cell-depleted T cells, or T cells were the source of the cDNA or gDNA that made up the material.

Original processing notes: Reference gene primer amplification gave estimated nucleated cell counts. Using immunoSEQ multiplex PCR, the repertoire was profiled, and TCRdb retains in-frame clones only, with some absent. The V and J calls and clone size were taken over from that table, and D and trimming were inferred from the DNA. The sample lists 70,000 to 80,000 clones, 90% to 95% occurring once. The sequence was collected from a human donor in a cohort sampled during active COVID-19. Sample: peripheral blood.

This chain's CDR3 is CASSYGGTYEQYF. In nucleotides, the CDR3 is TGTGCCAGCAGTTATGGCGGAACCTACGAGCAGTACTTC. The V and J genes are TRBV6-6 and TRBJ2-7; no reliable D call. Germline CDR1 and CDR2: MNHNY and SVGAGI (reference sequence). Trimming shortened V by 3 bases and J by 2 bases, and 8 bases separated the two germline ends. CDR3 length: 13 amino acids.